This T cell receptor beta chain emerged from a study of blood T cells in healthy people across ages. On the study more broadly: About one barcoded beta molecule per two T cells came from capture by template switching. Study-wide findings and caveats: Fewer expanded clones and more diversity marked long-lived versus aged donors.

Germline CDR1 and CDR2: SGDLS and YYNGEE. The CDR3 has 15 residues. The V end lost 3 bases, the J end lost 0 bases, and 10 bases lay between the germline ends. This clonotype showed up many times. What it binds is not known. A second 7 to 11 cycle PCR used barcoded and J-beta primers. TCRdb passed the 5' RACE reads through MiXCR, listing each CDR3 protein once. The table records roughly 1,500,000 distinct CDR3 sequences, around 42% of them present only once. The sequence derives from a woman between 18 and 30 years old in good health. Sequences were obtained from blood. The chain employs TRBV9 and TRBJ2-1; D might be TRBD1 or TRBD2, each matching 5 bases. The CDR3 nucleotides are TGTGCCAGCAGCGCAGCTGGGGGCTCCTACAATGAGCAGTTCTTC. This encodes CASSAAGGSYNEQFF.